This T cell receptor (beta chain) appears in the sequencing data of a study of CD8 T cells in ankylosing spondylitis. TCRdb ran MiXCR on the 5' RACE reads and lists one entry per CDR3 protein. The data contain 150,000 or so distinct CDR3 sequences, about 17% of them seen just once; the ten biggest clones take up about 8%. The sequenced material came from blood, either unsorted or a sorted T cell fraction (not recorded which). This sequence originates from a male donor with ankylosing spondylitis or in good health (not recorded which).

Written as DNA, the CDR3 is TGTGCCAGCAGAAACTTAGCGGGAGGGCCCCAGGACGAGCAGTACTTC. The encoded protein is CASRNLAGGPQDEQYF. The V and J genes are TRBV28 and TRBJ2-7, with TRBD2 identical over 11 bases. CDR3 size: 16 residues. With V trimmed by 6 bases and J by 5 bases, 12 bases remained unmatched. The germline V gene has CDR1 MDHEN and CDR2 SYDVKM.